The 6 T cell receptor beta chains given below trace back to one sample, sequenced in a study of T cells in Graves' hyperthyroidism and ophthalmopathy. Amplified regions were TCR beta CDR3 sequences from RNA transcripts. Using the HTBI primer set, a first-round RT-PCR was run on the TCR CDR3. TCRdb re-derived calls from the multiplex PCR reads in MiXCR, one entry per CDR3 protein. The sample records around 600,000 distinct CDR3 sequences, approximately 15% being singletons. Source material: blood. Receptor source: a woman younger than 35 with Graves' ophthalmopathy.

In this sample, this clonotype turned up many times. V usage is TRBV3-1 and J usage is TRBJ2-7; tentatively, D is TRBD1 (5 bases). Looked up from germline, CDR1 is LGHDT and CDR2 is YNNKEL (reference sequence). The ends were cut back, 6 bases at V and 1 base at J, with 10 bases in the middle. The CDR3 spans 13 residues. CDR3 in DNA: TGTGCCAGCAGGTATCACAGGTCCTACGAGCAGTACTTC. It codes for CASRYHRSYEQYF.

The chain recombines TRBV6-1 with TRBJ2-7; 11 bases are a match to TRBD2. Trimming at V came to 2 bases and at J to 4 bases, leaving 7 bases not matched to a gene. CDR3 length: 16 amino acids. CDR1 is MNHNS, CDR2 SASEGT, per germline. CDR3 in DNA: TGTGCCAGCAGTGAAAGGACTAGCGGGTCAGGGTACGAGCAGTACTTC. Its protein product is CASSERTSGSGYEQYF.

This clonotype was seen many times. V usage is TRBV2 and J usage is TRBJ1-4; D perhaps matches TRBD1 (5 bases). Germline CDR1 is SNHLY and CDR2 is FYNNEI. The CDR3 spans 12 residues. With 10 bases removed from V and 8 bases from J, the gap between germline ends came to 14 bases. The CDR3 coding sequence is TGTGCCACCGGGACGAGGTCCGAAAAACTGTTTTTT. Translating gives CATGTRSEKLFF.

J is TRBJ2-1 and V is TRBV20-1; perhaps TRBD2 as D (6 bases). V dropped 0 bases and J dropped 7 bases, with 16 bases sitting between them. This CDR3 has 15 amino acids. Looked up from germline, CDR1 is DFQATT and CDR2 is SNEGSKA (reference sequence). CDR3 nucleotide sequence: TGCAGTGCTAGAGATTCAGCGGGTGGGGGGAATGAGCAGTTCTTC. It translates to CSARDSAGGGNEQFF.

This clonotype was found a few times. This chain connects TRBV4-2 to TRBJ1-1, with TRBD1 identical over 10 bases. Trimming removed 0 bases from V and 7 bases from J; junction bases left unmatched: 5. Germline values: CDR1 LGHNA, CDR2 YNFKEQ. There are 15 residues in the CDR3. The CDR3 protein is CASSQEDRGRDEAFF. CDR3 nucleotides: TGTGCCAGCAGCCAAGAGGACAGGGGGAGGGATGAAGCTTTCTTT.

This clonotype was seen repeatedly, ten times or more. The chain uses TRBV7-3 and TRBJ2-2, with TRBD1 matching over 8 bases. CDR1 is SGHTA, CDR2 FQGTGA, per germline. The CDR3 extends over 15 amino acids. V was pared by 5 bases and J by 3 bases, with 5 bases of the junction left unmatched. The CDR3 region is CASSLDRGHTGELFF. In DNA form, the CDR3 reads TGTGCCAGCAGCCTCGACAGGGGTCACACCGGGGAGCTGTTTTTT.